The 14 T cell receptor beta chains below come from one sample, sequenced in a study of STAT5B mutations in CD4+ large granular lymphocyte leukemia. The repertoire was sequenced with immunoSEQ multiplex PCR; TCRdb's copy has only in-frame clones and lacks some. The profile covers more than 45,000 clones, with roughly 70% appearing a single time and 1.5% taken by the ten largest. Material: CD4+ T cells from blood buffy coats. The receptors stem from a human donor in good health.

The table lists this clone with a few counts. The chain joins TRBV7-9 to TRBJ1-1, with D possibly matching TRBD1 (6 bases). Germline lookup yields CDR1 SEHNR and CDR2 FQNEAQ (reference sequence). Trimming removed 5 bases at V and 3 bases at J, with 16 bases between. The CDR3 length is 15 residues. CDR3: CASSPGRSGDTEAFF. The CDR3 region has the DNA TGTGCCAGCAGCCCCGGCCGATCAGGGGACACTGAAGCTTTCTTT.

V is TRBV2 and J is TRBJ2-3; TRBD2 aligns across 13 bases. V lost 4 bases and J lost 0; bases outside the gene matches: 1. The V gene's germline CDR1 is SNHLY and CDR2 FYNNEI. This CDR3 is 16 amino acids long. DNA for the CDR3: TGTGCCAGCAGTGTGGGACTAGCGGGGAGCACAGATACGCAGTATTTT. Its protein product is CASSVGLAGSTDTQYF.

This sequence joins TRBV6-1 and TRBJ1-3; D not resolved. V lost 2 bases, J lost 3 bases, and 17 bases lay in between. Germline V CDR1 and CDR2: MNHNS, SASEGT. The CDR3 is 17 residues long. The CDR3 region is CASSELMRRGGGNTIYF. CDR3 bases: TGTGCCAGCAGTGAATTAATGCGCCGGGGTGGTGGAAACACCATATATTTT.

Written as DNA, the CDR3 is TGTGCCAGCAGGGTGCACAATGAGCAGTTCTTC. Residues: CASRVHNEQFF. The rearrangement uses TRBV25-1 and TRBJ2-1, with D unresolved. The germline V gene has CDR1 MGHDK and CDR2 SYGVNS. V lost 6 bases, J lost 5 bases, and 5 bases lay in between. The CDR3 extends over 11 amino acids. The variable domain in full, with the rest retrieved from reference TRBV25-1 and TRBJ2-1, is EADIYQTPRYLVIGTGKKITLECSQTMGHDKMYWYQQDPGMELHLIHYSYGVNSTEKGDLSSESTVSRIRTEHFPLTLESARPSHTSQYLCASRVHNEQFFGPGTRLTVL.

This chain joins TRBV30 and TRBJ2-7; the D call may be TRBD1 or TRBD2 (6 bases each). V was cut by 5 bases and J by 1 base, with 12 bases left in between. There are 13 residues in the CDR3. Looked up from germline, CDR1 is GTSNPN and CDR2 is SVGIG (reference sequence). Written as DNA, the CDR3 is TGTGCCTGGGGAGGGGGGAGGTCCTACGAGCAGTACTTC. Translation: CAWGGGRSYEQYF.

The chain carries TRBV5-4 and TRBJ1-2; TRBD1 agrees at 7 bases. The germline gives CDR1 SGHNT, CDR2 YYREEE (reference sequence). This CDR3 region has 13 residues. Trimming took 3 bases from V and 8 from J; bases not matched to a gene: 7. The CDR3 sequence is CASSYDRDGGYTF. The CDR3 DNA reads TGTGCCAGCAGCTACGACAGGGACGGGGGCTACACCTTC.

V usage is TRBV5-6 and J usage is TRBJ2-7, with D possibly matching TRBD2 (7 bases). V was pared by 6 bases and J by 5 bases, with 24 bases between. The CDR3 is 16 residues long. Looked up from germline, CDR1 is SGHDT and CDR2 is YYEEEE. The DNA of the CDR3 is TGTGCCAGCACCCAATCGGGGGGCTCCCCCTTTAACGAGCAGTACTTC. It specifies CASTQSGGSPFNEQYF.

This clone was seen only a few times. The chain links TRBV5-1 to TRBJ2-1; 8 bases are a match to TRBD2. CDR1 and CDR2 (germline): SGHRS, YFSETQ. V was clipped by 4 bases and J by 10 bases; unmatched bases: 13. The CDR3 runs to 15 residues. DNA for the CDR3: TGCGCCAGCAGCCTCCGGAGCGGGGGAGAACGGGAGCAGTTCTTC. This translates into CASSLRSGGEREQFF.

This clone has just a few counts. Germline is not matched at one junction end, which may reflect a read error. The gene calls are TRBV7-7 and TRBJ2-3; 8 positions match TRBD1. Germline loops: CDR1 SSHAT, CDR2 FNYEAQ (reference sequence). The CDR3 is 14 amino acids. CDR3 nucleotides: TGTGCTAGCAGCTTGGGGGACAGGTCAGATACGCAGTATTTT. It encodes CASSLGDRSDTQYF.

V and J are TRBV7-2 and TRBJ1-2; no firm D call. V dropped 5 bases and J dropped 5 bases, with 12 bases sitting between them. The germline gives CDR1 SGHTA, CDR2 FQGNSA. The CDR3 is 13 amino acids. The CDR3 coding sequence is TGTGCCAGCAGCCCCCGGGCGTGGTATGGCTACACCTTC. It is translated as CASSPRAWYGYTF.

This clone showed up just a few times. V gene TRBV6-5 combines with J gene TRBJ1-6, with TRBD1 matching over 7 bases. The V gene's germline CDR1 is MNHEY and CDR2 SVGAGI. The V segment lost 2 bases and the J segment 7 bases; nucleotides outside the gene matches: 8. The CDR3 is 16 amino acids. Here the CDR3 DNA reads TGTGCCAGCAGTTACGGACAGGTGTCGGGAAATTCACCCCTCCACTTT. Its translation is CASSYGQVSGNSPLHF.

This clone was seen only a few times. The rearrangement joins TRBV11-2 to TRBJ1-6; D is ambiguous. This CDR3 is 15 amino acids long. Germline CDR1 is SGHAT and CDR2 is FQNNGV. V shed 5 bases and J shed 0 bases, with 8 bases lying between them. CDR3 protein: CASSPSSSYNSPLHF. In nucleotides, the CDR3 is TGTGCCAGCAGCCCCTCGAGCTCCTATAATTCACCCCTCCACTTT.

This rearrangement joins TRBV30 to TRBJ2-7; D is perhaps TRBD2 (5 bases). The CDR3 is 13 amino acids. V lost 0 bases and J 9 bases, leaving 15 bases between the germline ends. Germline CDR1 is GTSNPN and CDR2 is SVGIG (reference sequence). The DNA of the CDR3 is TGTGCCTGGAGTGTACTAGAGGTTAATGGGCAGTACTTC. This translates into CAWSVLEVNGQYF.

The V gene is TRBV7-9, the J gene TRBJ2-2; 13 positions match TRBD2. The V and J ends lost 4 bases and 5 bases, in that order; junction bases with no gene match: 1. The CDR3 length is 15 residues. Germline CDR1 and CDR2: SEHNR and FQNEAQ (reference sequence). The CDR3 region is CASSSGLAGTGELFF. As DNA, the CDR3 is TGTGCCAGCAGCTCGGGACTAGCGGGGACCGGGGAGCTGTTTTTT.